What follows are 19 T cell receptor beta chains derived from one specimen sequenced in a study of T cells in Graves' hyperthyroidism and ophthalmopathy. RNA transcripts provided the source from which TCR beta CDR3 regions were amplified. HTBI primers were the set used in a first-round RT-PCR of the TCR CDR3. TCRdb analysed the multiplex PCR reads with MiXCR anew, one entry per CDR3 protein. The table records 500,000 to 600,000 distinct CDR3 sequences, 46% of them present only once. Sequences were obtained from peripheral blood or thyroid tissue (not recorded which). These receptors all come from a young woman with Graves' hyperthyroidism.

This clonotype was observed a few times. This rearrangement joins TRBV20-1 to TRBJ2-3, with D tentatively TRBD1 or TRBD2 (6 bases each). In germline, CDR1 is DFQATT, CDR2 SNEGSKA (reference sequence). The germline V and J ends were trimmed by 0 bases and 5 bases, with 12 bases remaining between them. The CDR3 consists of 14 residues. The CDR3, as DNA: TGCAGTGCTAGAGACGGGGGCTCCATAGATACGCAGTATTTT. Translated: CSARDGGSIDTQYF.

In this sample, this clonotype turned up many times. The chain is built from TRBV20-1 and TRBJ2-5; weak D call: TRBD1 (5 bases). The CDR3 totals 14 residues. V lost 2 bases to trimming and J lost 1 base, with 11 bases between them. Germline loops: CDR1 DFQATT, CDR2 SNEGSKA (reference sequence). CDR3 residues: CSARSPDIQETQYF. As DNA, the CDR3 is TGCAGTGCTAGATCCCCGGACATCCAAGAGACCCAGTACTTC.

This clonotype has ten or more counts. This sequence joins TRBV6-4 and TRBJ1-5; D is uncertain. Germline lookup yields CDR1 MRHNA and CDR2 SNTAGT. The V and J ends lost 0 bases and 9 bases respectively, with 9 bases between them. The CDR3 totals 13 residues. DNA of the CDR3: TGTGCCAGCAGTGACTCAGCGGCGGGGCCCCAGCATTTT. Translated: CASSDSAAGPQHF.

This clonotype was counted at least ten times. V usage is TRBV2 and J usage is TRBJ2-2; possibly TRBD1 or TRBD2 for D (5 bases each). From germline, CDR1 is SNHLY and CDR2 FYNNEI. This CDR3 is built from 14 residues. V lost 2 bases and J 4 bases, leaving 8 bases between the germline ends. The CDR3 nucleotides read TGTGCCAGCAGTGAAATTGGGGGCACCGGGGAGCTGTTTTTT. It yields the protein CASSEIGGTGELFF.

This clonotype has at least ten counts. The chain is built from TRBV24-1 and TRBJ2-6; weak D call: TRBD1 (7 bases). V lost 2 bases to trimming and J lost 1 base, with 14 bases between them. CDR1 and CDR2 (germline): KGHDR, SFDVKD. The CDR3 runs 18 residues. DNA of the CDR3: TGTGCCACCAGTGATTCAAACAGGGGACTGTCTGGGGCCAACGTCCTGACTTTC. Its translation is CATSDSNRGLSGANVLTF.

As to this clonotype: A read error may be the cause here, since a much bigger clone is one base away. As DNA, the CDR3 is TGTGTCAGCCTCGGACAAATCCGCGAAAAACTGTTTTTT. This translates into CVSLGQIREKLFF. This chain links TRBV6-6 with TRBJ1-4; a possible D gene is TRBD1 (5 bases). The CDR3 loop spans 13 amino acids. CDR1 and CDR2 (germline): MNHNY, SVGAGI (reference sequence).

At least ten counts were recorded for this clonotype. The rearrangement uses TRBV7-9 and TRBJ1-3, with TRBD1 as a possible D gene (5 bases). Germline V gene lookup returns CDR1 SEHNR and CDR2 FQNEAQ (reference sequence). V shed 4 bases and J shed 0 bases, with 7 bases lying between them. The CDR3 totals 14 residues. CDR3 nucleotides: TGTGCCAGCAGCTGGGGGTTCTCTGGAAACACCATATATTTT. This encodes CASSWGFSGNTIYF.

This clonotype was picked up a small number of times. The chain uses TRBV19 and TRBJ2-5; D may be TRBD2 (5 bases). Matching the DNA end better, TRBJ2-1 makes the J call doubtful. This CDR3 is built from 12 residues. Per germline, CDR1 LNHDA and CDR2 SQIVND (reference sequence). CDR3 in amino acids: CASSITSGEQFF. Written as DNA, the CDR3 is TGTGCCAGTAGTATAACGAGCGGAGAGCAGTTCTTC.

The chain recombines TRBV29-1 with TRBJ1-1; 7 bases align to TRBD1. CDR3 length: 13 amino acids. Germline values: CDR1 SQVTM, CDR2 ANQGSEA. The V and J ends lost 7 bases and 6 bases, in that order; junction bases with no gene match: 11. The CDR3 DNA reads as TGCAGCGCTAGACAGGGAGTATTCGCTGAAGCTTTCTTT. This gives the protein CSARQGVFAEAFF.

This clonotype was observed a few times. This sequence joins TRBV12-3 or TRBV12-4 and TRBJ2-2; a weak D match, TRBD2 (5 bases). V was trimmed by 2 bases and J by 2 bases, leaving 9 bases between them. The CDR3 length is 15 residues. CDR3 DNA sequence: TGTGCCAGCAGTTTATCAGCGGCCAACACCGGGGAGCTGTTTTTT. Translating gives CASSLSAANTGELFF.

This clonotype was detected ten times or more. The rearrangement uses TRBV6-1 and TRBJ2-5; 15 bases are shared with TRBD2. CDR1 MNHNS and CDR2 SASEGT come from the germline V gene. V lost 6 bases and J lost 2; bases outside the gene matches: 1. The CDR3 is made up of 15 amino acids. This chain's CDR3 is CASSGLAGGQETQYF. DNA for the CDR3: TGTGCCAGCAGCGGACTAGCGGGAGGGCAAGAGACCCAGTACTTC.

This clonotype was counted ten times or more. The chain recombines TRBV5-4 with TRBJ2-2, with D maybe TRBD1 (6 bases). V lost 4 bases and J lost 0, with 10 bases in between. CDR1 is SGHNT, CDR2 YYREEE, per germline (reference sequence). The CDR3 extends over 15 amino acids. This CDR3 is CASSTGTPNTGELFF. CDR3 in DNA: TGTGCCAGCAGCACTGGGACACCGAACACCGGGGAGCTGTTTTTT.

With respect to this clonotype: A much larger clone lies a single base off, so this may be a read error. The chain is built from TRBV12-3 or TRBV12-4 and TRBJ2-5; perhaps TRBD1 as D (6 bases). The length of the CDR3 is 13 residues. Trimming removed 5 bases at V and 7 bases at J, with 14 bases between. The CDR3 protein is CASSIGIQGTQYF. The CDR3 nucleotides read TGTGCCAGCAGTATAGGGATACAGGGGACCCAGTACTTC.

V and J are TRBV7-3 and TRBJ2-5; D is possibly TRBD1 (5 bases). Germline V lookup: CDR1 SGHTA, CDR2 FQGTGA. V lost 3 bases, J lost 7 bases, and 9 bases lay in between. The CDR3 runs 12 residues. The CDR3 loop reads CASSLVTGTQYF. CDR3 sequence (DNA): TGTGCCAGCAGCTTGGTAACAGGGACCCAGTACTTC.

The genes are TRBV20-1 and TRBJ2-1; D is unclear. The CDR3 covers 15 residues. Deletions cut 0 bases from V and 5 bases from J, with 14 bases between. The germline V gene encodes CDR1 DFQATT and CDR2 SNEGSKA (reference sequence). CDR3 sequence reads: CSARDLWGKNNEQFF. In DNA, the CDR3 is TGCAGTGCTAGAGATCTGTGGGGTAAGAACAATGAGCAGTTCTTC.

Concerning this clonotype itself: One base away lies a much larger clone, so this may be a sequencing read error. The CDR3 spells CASSLVSGRGTGAFF. CDR3 nucleotide sequence: TGCGCCAGCAGCTTGGTGTCGGGACGGGGGACTGGAGCTTTCTTT. This rearrangement joins TRBV5-1 to TRBJ1-1; possible D gene TRBD1, 5 bases. This CDR3 comprises 15 residues. Looked up from germline, CDR1 is SGHRS and CDR2 is YFSETQ.

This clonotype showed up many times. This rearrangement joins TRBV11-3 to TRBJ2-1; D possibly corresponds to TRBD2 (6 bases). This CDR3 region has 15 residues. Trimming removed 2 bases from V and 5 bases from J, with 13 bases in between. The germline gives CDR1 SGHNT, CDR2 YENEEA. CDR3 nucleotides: TGTGCCAGCAGCTTACTGCGGGGTGGGGACAATGAGCAGTTCTTC. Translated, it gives CASSLLRGGDNEQFF. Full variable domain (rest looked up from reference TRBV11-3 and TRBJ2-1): EAGVVQSPRYKIIEKKQPVAFWCNPISGHNTLYWYLQNLGQGPELLIRYENEEAVDDSQLPKDRFSAERLKGVDSTLKIQPAELGDSAVYLCASSLLRGGDNEQFFGPGTRLTVL.

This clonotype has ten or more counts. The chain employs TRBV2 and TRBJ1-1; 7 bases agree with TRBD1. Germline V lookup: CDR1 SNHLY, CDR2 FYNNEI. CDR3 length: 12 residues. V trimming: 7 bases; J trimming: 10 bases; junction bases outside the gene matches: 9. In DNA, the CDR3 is TGTGCCAGCACCGGGCACCCAGGGGGAGCTTTCTTT. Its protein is CASTGHPGGAFF.

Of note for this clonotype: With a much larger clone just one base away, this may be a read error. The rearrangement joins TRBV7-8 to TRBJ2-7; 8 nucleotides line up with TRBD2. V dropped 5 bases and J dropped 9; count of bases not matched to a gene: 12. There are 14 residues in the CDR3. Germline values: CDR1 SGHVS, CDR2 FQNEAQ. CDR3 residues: CASSPGGAFGGQYF. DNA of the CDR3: TGTGCCAGCAGCCCGGGGGGGGCATTCGGCGGGCAGTACTTC.